This T cell receptor (beta chain) comes out of a study of resident and recirculating memory T cells in vitiligo (dated by TCRdb to 2016 to 2018). Broadly, across the study: The study took epidermis from shave biopsies of two lesional and two nonlesional sites, plus PBMCs, from each of 3 stable vitiligo patients for TCR beta sequencing. The human TCR beta sequencing tested whether specific clones in lesional vitiligo skin differed from clones in nonlesional skin and blood. Right before genomic DNA was extracted using the Qiagen DNeasy Blood & Tissue Kit, the samples were homogenized with no cell sorting step. Overall study results and their limits: No unique dominant TCR clone was detected, and clonality varied among vitiligo lesions. Overlap and correlation analysis found no significant repertoire overlap between any two biopsies, even biopsies from the same patient, apart from each lesion compared with itself. Working out how much the T cell clones identified in the vitiligo lesions and the human Trm versus Tcm pools each contribute will require future mechanistic studies. Because TCR sequences were not shared across biopsy sites or across patients, the findings suggest that different lesions are infiltrated by different T cell clones, a pattern described as private specificity.

Comment on this clone: Which antigen it targets is not known. No clone much larger than this one lies a single base away; base qualities are absent.

Vitiligo counted as stable when lesions had not changed during the previous 6 months. For classification as stable, the absence of confetti depigmentation, a clinical sign of active vitiligo, was additionally required. Patients who had been treated within the previous three months were excluded. PBMCs were isolated from heparinized blood by Ficoll density gradient centrifugation and were subsequently flash-frozen. The immunoSEQ hsTCRB kit was used to amplify TCR beta chains from genomic DNA. The immunoSEQ service sequenced the TCR beta libraries on an Illumina MiSeq instrument. The study's processing was this. Repertoire data were analyzed with the immunoSEQ Analyzer. TCRdb re-hosts the immuneACCESS table, in-frame sequences only. Its copies lack some clones; in the studies checked, an unresolved V gene accounts for under half of them, and the cause for the rest is not known. V, J and clone size were drawn from that table, and D and trimming were deduced from the DNA. This sample gives roughly 80,000 clones in total; about 90% of them show up just once. Roughly 5% of the sample comes from the top ten.

The germline ends are 15 bases apart after V is trimmed by 4 bases and J by 3 bases. Reading from cysteine to phenylalanine, the CDR3 counts 15 amino acids. CDR3 DNA only is kept here, 45 bases in frame from base 1. CDR1 and CDR2 are drawn from the germline V gene (reference sequence): PRHDT, FYEKMQ. The TCR originated in a male donor with vitiligo. The chain uses TRBV13 and TRBJ1-2; perhaps TRBD1 is the D gene, with 5 bases matching. Source material: blood. The base sequence is TGTGCCAGCAGCTCTGGGGCCCGCGCCTACTATGGCTACACCTTC. This gives the protein CASSSGARAYYGYTF. With the portions outside the CDR3 filled from the reference TRBV13 and TRBJ1-2 genes, the complete variable region becomes AAGVIQSPRHLIKEKRETATLKCYPIPRHDTVYWYQQGPGQDPQFLISFYEKMQSDKGSIPDRFSAQQFSDYHSELNMSSLELGDSALYFCASSSGARAYYGYTFGSGTRLTVV.